This T cell receptor (beta chain) derives from a study of control samples from healthy donors and cancer patients. The CDR3 has 15 amino acids. V was pared by 6 bases and J by 4 bases, with 16 bases between. The germline V gene has CDR1 KGHSH and CDR2 LQKENI. The repertoire was sequenced with immunoSEQ multiplex PCR; TCRdb's copy has only in-frame clones and lacks some. The sample shows roughly 120,000 clones, 85% to 95% of them seen only once. This receptor was identified in a young man in good health. J is TRBJ2-1 and V is TRBV18; D call uncertain. Input material: blood. The DNA of the CDR3 is TGTGCCAGCTCCCTCCTTTCGCAGGAGTACAATGAGCAGTTCTTC. Amino acid sequence: CASSLLSQEYNEQFF.